This T cell receptor beta chain came from a study of blood T cell repertoires in COVID-19. Study context: Whether acute or convalescent, the COVID-19 samples came from the United States, Italy and Spain. T cells, B-cell-depleted T cells, or PBMCs supplied cDNA or gDNA.

As originally analysed: Scientists estimated how many nucleated cells there were by amplifying reference gene primers. Profiling relied on immunoSEQ multiplex PCR, and the TCRdb table lists in-frame clones only, not all of them. V and J calls plus clone size are reproduced from that table; the DNA served to infer D and trimming. The repertoire holds a few hundred thousand clones, with more than 75% as singletons. The CDR3 has 11 residues. Trimming stripped 4 bases from V and 6 bases from J, with 7 bases between. Germline-derived CDR1 and CDR2 are MNHEY and SMNVEV (reference sequence). Adults between about 18 and 95 years of age took part from under 30 US areas.

This chain links TRBV27 with TRBJ2-7; no clear D gene. Sample: PBMCs or T cells enriched from blood (not recorded which). The clonotype was recovered from a woman aged 18-35 years who had recovered from COVID-19. CDR3 protein: CASSSLREQYF. CDR3 coding DNA: TGTGCCAGCAGTTCCCTGCGCGAGCAGTACTTC.